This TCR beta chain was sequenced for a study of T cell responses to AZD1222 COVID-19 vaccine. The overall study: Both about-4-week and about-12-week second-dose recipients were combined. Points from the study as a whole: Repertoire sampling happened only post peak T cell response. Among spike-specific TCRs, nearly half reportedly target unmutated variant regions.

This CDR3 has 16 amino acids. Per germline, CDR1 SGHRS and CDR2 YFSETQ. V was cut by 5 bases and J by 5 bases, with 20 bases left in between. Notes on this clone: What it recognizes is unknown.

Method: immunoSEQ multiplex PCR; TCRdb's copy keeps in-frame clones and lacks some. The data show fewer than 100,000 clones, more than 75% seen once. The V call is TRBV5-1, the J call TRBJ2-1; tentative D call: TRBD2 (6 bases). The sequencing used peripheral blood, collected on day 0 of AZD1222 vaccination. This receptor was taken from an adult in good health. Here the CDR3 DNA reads TGCGCCAGCAGATACGGCGGGGCTAGAGGCGACAATGAGCAGTTCTTC. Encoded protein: CASRYGGARGDNEQFF.